This T cell receptor beta chain is from a study of cytomegalovirus exposure and HLA in healthy donors. Findings of the study overall: The productive fraction for most TCR beta V segments was about 87% or about 30% in an earlier analysis. It was only CMV serostatus that was available as immune exposure information. The study carried out a later analysis of TCR beta sequences. It associated some 17,000 of them with specific HLA alleles at a false discovery rate of 0.05. In the analysis, some V segments, TRBV6-2 and TRBV6-3 included, were excluded as indistinguishable.

In the case of this clone: The antigen is undetermined.

The CDR3 runs to 15 residues. CDR1 SEHNR and CDR2 FQNEAQ come from the germline V gene (reference sequence). With 5 bases clipped from V and 7 bases from J, the junction kept 9 bases outside the gene matches. With 60 Vbeta and 13 Jbeta primers, the PCR was carried out. Generated by immunoSEQ multiplex PCR, the TCRdb table keeps only in-frame clones and is missing some. The sample lists roughly 100,000 clones, approximately 11% occurring once. This chain joins TRBV7-9 and TRBJ2-7; 12 positions match TRBD1. This TCR was recovered from a man aged 35-49 years in good health and CMV-seropositive. Sequencing input: PBMCs. CDR3 sequence reads: CASSRPGQGAREQYF. The CDR3, as DNA: TGTGCCAGCAGCCGTCCGGGACAGGGGGCGAGGGAGCAGTACTTC.